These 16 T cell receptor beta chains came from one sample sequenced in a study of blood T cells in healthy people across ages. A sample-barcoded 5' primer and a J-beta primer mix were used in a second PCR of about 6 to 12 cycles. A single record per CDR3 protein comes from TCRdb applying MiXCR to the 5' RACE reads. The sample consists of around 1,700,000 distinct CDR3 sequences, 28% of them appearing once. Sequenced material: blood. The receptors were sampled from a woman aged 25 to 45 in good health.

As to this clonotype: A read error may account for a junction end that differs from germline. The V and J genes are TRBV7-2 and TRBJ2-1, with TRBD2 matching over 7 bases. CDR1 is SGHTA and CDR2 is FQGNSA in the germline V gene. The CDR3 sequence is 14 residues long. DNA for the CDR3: TGTGCCGGCAGCTCTGGACTAGTCGGGAATGAGCAGTTCTTC. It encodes CAGSSGLVGNEQFF.

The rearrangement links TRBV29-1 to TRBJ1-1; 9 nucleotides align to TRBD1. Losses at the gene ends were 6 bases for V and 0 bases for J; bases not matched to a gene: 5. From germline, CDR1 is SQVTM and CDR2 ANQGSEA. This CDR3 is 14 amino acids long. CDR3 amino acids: CSVRTGAMNTEAFF. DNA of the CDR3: TGCAGCGTCAGGACAGGGGCGATGAACACTGAAGCTTTCTTT.

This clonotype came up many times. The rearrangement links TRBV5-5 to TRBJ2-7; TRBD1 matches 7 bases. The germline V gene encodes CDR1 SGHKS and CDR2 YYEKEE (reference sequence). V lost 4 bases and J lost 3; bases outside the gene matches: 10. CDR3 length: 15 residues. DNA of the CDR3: TGTGCCAGCAGCCCTACAGGGGATGGACTCTACGAGCAGTACTTC. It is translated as CASSPTGDGLYEQYF.

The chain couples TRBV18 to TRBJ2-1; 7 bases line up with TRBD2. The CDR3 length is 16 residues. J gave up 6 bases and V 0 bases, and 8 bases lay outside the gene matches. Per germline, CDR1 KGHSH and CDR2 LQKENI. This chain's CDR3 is CASSPPKGGRCNEQFF. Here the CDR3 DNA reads TGTGCCAGCTCACCACCAAAGGGAGGGAGGTGCAATGAGCAGTTCTTC.

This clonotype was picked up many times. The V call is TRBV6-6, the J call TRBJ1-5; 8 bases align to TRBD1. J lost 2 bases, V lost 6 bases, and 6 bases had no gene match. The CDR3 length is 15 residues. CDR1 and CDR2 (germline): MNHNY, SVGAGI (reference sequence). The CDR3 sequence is CASSPTGAGNQPQHF. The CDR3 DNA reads TGTGCCAGCAGCCCGACAGGGGCTGGCAATCAGCCCCAGCATTTT.

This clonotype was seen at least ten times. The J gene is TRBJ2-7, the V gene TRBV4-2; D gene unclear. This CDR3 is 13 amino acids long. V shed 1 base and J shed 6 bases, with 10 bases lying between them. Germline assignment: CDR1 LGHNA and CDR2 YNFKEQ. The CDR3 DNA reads TGTGCCAGCAGCCAAGGTTGGAGAGGCGAGCAGTACTTC. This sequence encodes CASSQGWRGEQYF.

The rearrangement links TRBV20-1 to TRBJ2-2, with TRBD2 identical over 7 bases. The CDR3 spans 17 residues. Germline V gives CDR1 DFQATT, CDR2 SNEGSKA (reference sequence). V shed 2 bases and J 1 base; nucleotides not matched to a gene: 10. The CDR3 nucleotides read TGCAGTGCTAGAAAGGTTGGGGGGGACTTGAACACCGGGGAGCTGTTTTTT. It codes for CSARKVGGDLNTGELFF.

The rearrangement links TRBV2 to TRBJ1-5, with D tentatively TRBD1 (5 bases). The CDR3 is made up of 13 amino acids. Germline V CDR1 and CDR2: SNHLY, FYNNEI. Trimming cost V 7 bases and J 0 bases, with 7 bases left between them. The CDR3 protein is CASTGYSNQPQHF. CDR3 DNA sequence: TGTGCCAGCACAGGGTATAGCAATCAGCCCCAGCATTTT.

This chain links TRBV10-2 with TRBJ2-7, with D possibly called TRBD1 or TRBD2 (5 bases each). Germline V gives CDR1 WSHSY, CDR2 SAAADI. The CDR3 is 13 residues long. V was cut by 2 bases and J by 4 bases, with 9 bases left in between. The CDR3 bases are TGCGCCAGCAGTGAGGGGACCGTTTACGAGCAGTACTTC. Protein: CASSEGTVYEQYF.

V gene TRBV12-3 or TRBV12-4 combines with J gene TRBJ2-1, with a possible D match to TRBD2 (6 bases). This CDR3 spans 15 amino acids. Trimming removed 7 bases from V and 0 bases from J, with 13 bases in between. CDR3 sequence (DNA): TGTGCCAGCAATACCTTTAGCGGCTCCTACAATGAGCAGTTCTTC. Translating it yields CASNTFSGSYNEQFF.

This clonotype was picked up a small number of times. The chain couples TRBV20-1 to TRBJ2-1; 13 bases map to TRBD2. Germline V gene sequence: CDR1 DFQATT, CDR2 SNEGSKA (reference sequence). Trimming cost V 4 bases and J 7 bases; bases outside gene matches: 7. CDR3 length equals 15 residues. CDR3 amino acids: CSATGTSGIGNEQFF. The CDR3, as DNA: TGCAGTGCTACCGGGACTAGCGGGATAGGGAATGAGCAGTTCTTC.

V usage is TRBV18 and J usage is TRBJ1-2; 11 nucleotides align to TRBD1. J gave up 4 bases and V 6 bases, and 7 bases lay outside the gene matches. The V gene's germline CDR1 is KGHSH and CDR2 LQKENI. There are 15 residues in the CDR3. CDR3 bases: TGTGCCAGCTCCCCGGACAGGGGGCTTAGCTATGGCTACACCTTC. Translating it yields CASSPDRGLSYGYTF.

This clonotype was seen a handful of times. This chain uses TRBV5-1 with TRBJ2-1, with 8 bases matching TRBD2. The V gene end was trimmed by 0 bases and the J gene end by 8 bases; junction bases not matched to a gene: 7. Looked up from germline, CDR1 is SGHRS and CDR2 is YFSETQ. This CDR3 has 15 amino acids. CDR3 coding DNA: TGCGCCAGCAGCTTGGCCACGGGGGGGAGCGATGAGCAGTTCTTC. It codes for CASSLATGGSDEQFF.

This CDR3 reads CAGEGEAFF. The CDR3 DNA is TGTGCCGGCGAGGGTGAAGCTTTCTTT. V gene TRBV6-5 combines with J gene TRBJ1-1; D ambiguous. V shed 11 bases and J shed 7 bases, with 8 bases lying between them. CDR3 length equals 9 residues. CDR1 MNHEY and CDR2 SVGAGI come from the germline V gene.

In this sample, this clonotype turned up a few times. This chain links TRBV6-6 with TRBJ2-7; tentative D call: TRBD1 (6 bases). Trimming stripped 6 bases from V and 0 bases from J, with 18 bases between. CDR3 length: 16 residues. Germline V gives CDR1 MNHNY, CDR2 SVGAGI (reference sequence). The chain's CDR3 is CASSKVQGSLSYEQYF. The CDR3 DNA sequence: TGTGCCAGCAGCAAGGTTCAGGGGAGTCTCTCCTACGAGCAGTACTTC.

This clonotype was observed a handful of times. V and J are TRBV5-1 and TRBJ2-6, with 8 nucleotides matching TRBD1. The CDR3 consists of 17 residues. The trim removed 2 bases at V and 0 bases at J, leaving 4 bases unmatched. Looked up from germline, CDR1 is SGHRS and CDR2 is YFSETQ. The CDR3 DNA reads TGCGCCAGCAGCTTCGGGACAGGTCACTCTGGGGCCAACGTCCTGACTTTC. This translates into CASSFGTGHSGANVLTF.